This T cell receptor (beta chain) was sequenced for a study of siplizumab effects on memory and regulatory T cells. After removal of 1 base from V and 6 bases from J, the junction contained 11 bases not matched to a gene. The CDR3 runs 18 residues. Per germline, CDR1 SGHTA and CDR2 FQGTGA. Assay: immunoSEQ multiplex PCR; the TCRdb copy retains only in-frame clones and omits some. The sample yields roughly 100,000 clones, about 93% seen once. The source is a human donor in good health. Material: CD4+ T cells sorted from blood. The chain uses TRBV7-3 and TRBJ2-2; TRBD1 matches 10 bases. CDR3 coding DNA: TGTGCCAGCAGCTTAATAGGATTAGGGACAGGGGAGGCCGGGGAGCTGTTTTTT. This sequence encodes CASSLIGLGTGEAGELFF.